This note documents a single TCR beta chain sequence. The data belong to a study of blood T cell repertoires in COVID-19. Overall study: Whether acute or convalescent, the COVID-19 samples came from the United States, Italy and Spain. Sources were T cells, B-cell-depleted T cells, or PBMCs; the material itself was cDNA or gDNA.

This CDR3 is 13 amino acids long. Germline V gene data show CDR1 as PRHDT and CDR2 as FYEKMQ (reference sequence). V gave up 6 bases and J gave up 1 base, with 10 bases separating them. TCRdb keeps only in-frame clones here, not all; method: immunoSEQ multiplex PCR. Among 140,000 or so clones, approximately 87% were seen once, and the ten largest hold about 37%. The chain links TRBV13 to TRBJ2-7, with unresolved D. The source of this sequence is a man in his fifties or sixties who had recovered from COVID-19. Sequenced input: peripheral blood. The CDR3 here is CASSPLNSYEQYF. DNA of the CDR3: TGTGCCAGCAGTCCTCTTAATTCCTACGAGCAGTACTTC.